This T cell receptor (beta chain) comes out of a study of OX40 agonist ivuxolimab in advanced cancers. Study at large: Checkpoint inhibitors had been given previously to under 50% of patients. The study, taken as a whole, reports: Expanded clones tended on average to be more numerous among CD8+ T cells than CD4+.

The CDR3 totals 13 residues. In germline, CDR1 is MNHEY, CDR2 SVGAGI. The V segment lost 6 bases and the J segment 4 bases; nucleotides outside the gene matches: 2. Of note for this clone: Its antigen is not identified.

The table came from immunoSEQ multiplex PCR; TCRdb's copy has only in-frame clones and leaves some out. The sample contains about 70,000 clones, around 90% of which appear only once. The sample was CD4+ or CD8+ T cells sorted from blood, taken in a trial of the OX40 agonist ivuxolimab. This receptor was obtained from an adult with an advanced solid tumor such as melanoma, head and neck, liver or kidney cancer. The chain is built from TRBV6-5 and TRBJ2-2; 7 bases line up with TRBD2. The CDR3 region has the DNA TGTGCCAGCAGGGCGGGAGTCACCGGGGAGCTGTTTTTT. It is translated as CASRAGVTGELFF.